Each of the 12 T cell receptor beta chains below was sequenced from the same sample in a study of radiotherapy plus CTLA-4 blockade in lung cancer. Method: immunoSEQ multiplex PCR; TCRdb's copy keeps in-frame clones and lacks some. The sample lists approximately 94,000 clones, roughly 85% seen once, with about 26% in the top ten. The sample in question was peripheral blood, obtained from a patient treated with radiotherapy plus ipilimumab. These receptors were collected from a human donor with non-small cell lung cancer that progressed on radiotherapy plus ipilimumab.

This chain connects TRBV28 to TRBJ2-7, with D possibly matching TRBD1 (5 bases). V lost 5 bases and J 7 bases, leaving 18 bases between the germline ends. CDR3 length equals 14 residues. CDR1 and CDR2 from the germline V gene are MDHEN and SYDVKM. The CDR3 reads CASSPPLGAGEQYV. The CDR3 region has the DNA TGTGCCAGCAGTCCCCCCCTTGGGGCCGGAGAGCAGTACGTC.

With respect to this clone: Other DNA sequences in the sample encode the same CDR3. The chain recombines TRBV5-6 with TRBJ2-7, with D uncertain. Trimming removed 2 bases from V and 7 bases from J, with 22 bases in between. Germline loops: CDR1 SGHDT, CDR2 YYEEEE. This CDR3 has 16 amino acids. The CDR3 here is CASSLIAGVPTGEQYF. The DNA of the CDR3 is TGTGCCAGCAGCTTAATTGCTGGGGTTCCTACTGGGGAGCAGTACTTC.

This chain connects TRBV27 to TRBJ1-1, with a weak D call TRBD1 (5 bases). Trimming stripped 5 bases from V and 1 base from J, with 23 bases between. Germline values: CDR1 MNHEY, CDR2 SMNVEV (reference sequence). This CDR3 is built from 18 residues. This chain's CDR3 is CASSPRWRGLRRNTEAFF. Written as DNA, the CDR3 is TGTGCCAGCAGTCCTCGTTGGAGGGGATTACGACGGAACACTGAAGCTTTCTTT.

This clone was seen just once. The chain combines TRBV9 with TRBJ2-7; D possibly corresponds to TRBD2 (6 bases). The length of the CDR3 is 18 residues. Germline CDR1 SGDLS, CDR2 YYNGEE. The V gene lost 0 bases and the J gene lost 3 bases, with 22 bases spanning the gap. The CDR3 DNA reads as TGTGCCAGCAGCGTAGTTAAGGGAATGGCGGGAAGAAACTACGAGCAGTACGTC. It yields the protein CASSVVKGMAGRNYEQYV.

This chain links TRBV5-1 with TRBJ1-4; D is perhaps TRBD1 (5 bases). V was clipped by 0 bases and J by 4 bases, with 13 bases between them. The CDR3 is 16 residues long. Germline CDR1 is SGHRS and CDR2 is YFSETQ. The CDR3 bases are TGCGCCAGCAGCTTGGGACAGCGGACTGATAATGAAAAACTGTTTTTT. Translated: CASSLGQRTDNEKLFF.

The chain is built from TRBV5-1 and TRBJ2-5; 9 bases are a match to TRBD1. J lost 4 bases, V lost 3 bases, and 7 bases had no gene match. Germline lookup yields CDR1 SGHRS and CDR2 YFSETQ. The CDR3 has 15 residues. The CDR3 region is CASSSNRGLIETQYF. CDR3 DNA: TGCGCCAGCAGCTCAAACAGGGGGCTAATAGAGACCCAGTACTTC.

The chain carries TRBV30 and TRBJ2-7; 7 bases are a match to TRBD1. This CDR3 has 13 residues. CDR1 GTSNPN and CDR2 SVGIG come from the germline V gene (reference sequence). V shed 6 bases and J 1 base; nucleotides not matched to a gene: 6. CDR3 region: CACHRDSSYEQYF. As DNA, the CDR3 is TGTGCCTGCCACAGGGACAGTTCCTACGAGCAGTACTTC.

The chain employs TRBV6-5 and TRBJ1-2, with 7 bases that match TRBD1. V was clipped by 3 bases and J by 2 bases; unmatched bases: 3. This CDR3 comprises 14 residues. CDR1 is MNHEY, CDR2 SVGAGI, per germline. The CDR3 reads CASSYRQGNYGYTF. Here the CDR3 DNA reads TGTGCCAGCAGTTATCGACAGGGCAACTATGGCTACACCTTC.

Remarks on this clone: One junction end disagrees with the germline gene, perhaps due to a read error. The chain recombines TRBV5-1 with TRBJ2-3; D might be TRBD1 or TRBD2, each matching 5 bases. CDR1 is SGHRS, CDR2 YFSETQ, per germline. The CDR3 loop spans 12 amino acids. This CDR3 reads CASSLVGPRGDF. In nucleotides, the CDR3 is TGCGCCAGCAGCTTGGTGGGACCACGGGGCGATTTT.

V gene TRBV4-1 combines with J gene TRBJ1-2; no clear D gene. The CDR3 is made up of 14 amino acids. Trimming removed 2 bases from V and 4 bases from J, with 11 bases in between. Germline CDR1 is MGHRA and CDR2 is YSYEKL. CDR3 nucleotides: TGCGCCAGCAGCCAATTATGGGGAGGCTATGGCTACACCTTC. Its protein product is CASSQLWGGYGYTF.

The CDR3 DNA is TGTGCCATCAGGTCGGACAGGGACACCGGGGAGCTGTTTTTT. Its protein product is CAIRSDRDTGELFF. V is TRBV10-3 and J is TRBJ2-2, with 8 positions matching TRBD1. CDR1 is ENHRY and CDR2 is SYGVKD in the germline V gene. V shed 6 bases, J shed 3 bases, and the junction held 3 bases outside the gene matches. This CDR3 region has 14 residues.

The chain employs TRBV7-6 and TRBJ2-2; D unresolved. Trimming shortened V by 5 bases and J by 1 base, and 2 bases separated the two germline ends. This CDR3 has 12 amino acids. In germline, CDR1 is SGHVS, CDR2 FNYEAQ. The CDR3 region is CASSLNTGELFF. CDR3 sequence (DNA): TGTGCCAGCAGCCTGAACACCGGGGAGCTGTTTTTT.